Detailed here is one T cell receptor (beta chain). The target antigen is unknown. The planned depth of sequencing spanned 1 in 200,000 to 1 in 1 million T cells. TCRdb's copy holds only in-frame clones and misses some; the assay was immunoSEQ multiplex PCR. The repertoire holds 50,000 to 65,000 clones, roughly 50% seen once, with over 12% in the top ten. This entry is derived from a study of cytotoxic CD8 clonotypes in ibrutinib-treated CLL. Across the whole study: Timing of response sample collection was a median roughly twelve months after treatment start, with a range of 6 to 36. Study-wide points: Under therapy, public clonotypes either contracted or stayed stable, and they were uncommon.

CDR3 length: 18 amino acids. CDR1 is SGHVS, CDR2 FNYEAQ, per germline. With V trimmed by 2 bases and J by 1 base, 7 bases remained unmatched. The TCR sequence derives from a human donor with chronic lymphocytic leukemia. Sequenced material: PBMCs, taken after 12 months of ibrutinib treatment. The chain joins TRBV7-6 to TRBJ2-5; TRBD2 matches at 13 bases. The CDR3 region has the DNA TGTGCCAGCAGCTTACGGCGACTAGCGGGGGGCCTCCAAGAGACCCAGTACTTC. Protein sequence: CASSLRRLAGGLQETQYF.